This T cell receptor (beta chain) was identified during a study of T cells after yellow fever vaccination. Study-level background: When fractions had low cell numbers, they were prepared with SMART-Seq v4 Ultra Low Input. Points from the study as a whole: One caveat is that FACS-sorted repertoires could contain abundant clonotypes contaminating from the bulk population. Detected again after the booster were most primary-vaccination clones, at roughly 95% CD4 and 70% to 90% CD8.

Making TCR cDNA involved 5'RACE template switching, which added UMIs and a universal primer site. Via MiXCR, TCRdb re-called the 5' RACE reads, giving one row per CDR3 protein. The data show about 45,000 distinct CDR3 sequences, 5.5% to 8% seen once. The source was PBMCs, either bulk or a sorted T-cell subset (CD4+, CD8+, memory, or dextramer-sorted; not recorded which), collected 45 days after the yellow fever booster vaccination. This clonotype was sampled from a man aged 25 to 40 who received the YFV17D yellow fever vaccine.

The CDR3 region has the DNA TGTGCCAGCAGCCCCCCTCGGGGGCAGGGGCCAGATACGCAGTATTTT. It translates to CASSPPRGQGPDTQYF. The V gene is TRBV11-2, the J gene TRBJ2-3; D tentatively reads TRBD1 or TRBD2 (6 bases each). Looked up from germline, CDR1 is SGHAT and CDR2 is FQNNGV. The CDR3 consists of 16 residues. V lost 5 bases to trimming and J lost 4 bases, with 19 bases between them. The full variable domain, with the rest looked up from reference TRBV11-2 and TRBJ2-3, is EAGVAQSPRYKIIEKRQSVAFWCNPISGHATLYWYQQILGQGPKLLIQFQNNGVVDDSQLPKDRFSAERLKGVDSTLKIQPAKLEDSAVYLCASSPPRGQGPDTQYFGPGTRLTVL.